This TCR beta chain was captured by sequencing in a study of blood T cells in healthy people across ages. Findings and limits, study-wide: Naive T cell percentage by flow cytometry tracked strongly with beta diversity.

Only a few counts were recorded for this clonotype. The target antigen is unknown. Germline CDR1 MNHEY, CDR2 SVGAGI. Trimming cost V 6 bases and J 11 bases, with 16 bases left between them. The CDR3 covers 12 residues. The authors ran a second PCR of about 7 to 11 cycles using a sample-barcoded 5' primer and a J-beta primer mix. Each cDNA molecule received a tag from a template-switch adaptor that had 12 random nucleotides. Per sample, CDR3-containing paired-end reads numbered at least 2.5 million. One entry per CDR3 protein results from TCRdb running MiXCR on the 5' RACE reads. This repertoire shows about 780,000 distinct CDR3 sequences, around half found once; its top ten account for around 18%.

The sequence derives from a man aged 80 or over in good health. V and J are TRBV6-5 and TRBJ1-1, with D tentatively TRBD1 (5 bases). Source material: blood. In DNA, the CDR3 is TGTGCCAGCAGAGACCAAAGACAGAAGGCTTTCTTT. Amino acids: CASRDQRQKAFF.